This entry describes one T cell receptor (beta chain). Its recognized antigen is unknown. One base away there is no much larger clone; base qualities are not given. The data were taken from a study of blood T cell repertoires in COVID-19 (dated by TCRdb to the early 2020s). With respect to the entire study: Samples from collaborators originated in the United States, Italy and Spain and spanned both the acute and convalescent phases of COVID-19. The material from the prospective study consisted of cDNA or gDNA derived from T cells, B-cell-depleted T cells, or PBMCs. The dataset comprised deeply sampled blood TCRbeta repertoires from subjects exposed to, actively infected with, or recovered from COVID-19. The repertoires were released in a freely available public database intended as a resource for research on the immune response to SARS-CoV-2. The samples were drawn from the first 160 participants of the ongoing ImmuneRACE study and from 1,254 subjects provided by 6 global collaborators. A de-identified subject ID, COVID-19 status, age in years and sex were almost always included in the sample metadata. HLA class I and class II types, where available, came from metadata supplied by the sample provider rather than from assay-based typing.

Each collaborating institution followed its own protocols to collect whole blood in K2EDTA tubes. Collaborator samples were shipped for TCRbeta analysis as frozen whole blood, isolated PBMCs, or DNA extracted from either sample type. Summary of the overall study and its limitations: Clinical and demographic metadata were provided uncurated, with the amount varying by source and participant.

TCRbeta CDR3 regions were amplified from genomic DNA by means of the immunoSEQ Assay, a bias-controlled multiplex PCR. The authors' pipeline ran thus. The number of nucleated cells in each sample was estimated by amplification of reference gene primers within the assay. Sequence reads were collapsed and filtered to measure the absolute abundance of every unique TCRbeta CDR3 rearrangement. For each sample, productive Simpson clonality was calculated by taking the square root of Simpson's diversity index across productive rearrangements. TCRdb provides this immuneACCESS table in a form limited to in-frame rearrangements. Some clones are lacking; in checked studies, under half of them reflect an unresolved V gene, and why the rest are absent is not known. V and J calls and clone size are given by that table; D and trimming were obtained from the DNA. This sample gives about 150,000 clones in total; approximately 80% of them show up just once. The ten largest clonotypes hold approximately 45% of the sample.

The germline V gene gives CDR1 as SGDLS and CDR2 as YYNGEE. The CDR3 goes from the cysteine to the phenylalanine over 13 residues. Only the CDR3 DNA stays, 39 bases, in frame from base 1. The V and J ends are trimmed by 3 bases and 6 bases, leaving 10 bases between them. Sequencing input: peripheral blood. The chain couples TRBV9 to TRBJ2-1, with a tentative D gene TRBD2 over 6 matching bases. The sequence came from a human donor in a cohort sampled during active COVID-19. The DNA is TGTGCCAGCAGCGGGGGGACTTCCAATGAGCAGTTCTTC. It translates as CASSGGTSNEQFF.